The 9 T cell receptor beta chains given below trace back to one sample, sequenced in a study of T-cell memory formation after mild COVID-19. From the 5' RACE reads, TCRdb called clonotypes with MiXCR, one entry per CDR3 protein. The repertoire holds a few hundred thousand distinct CDR3 sequences, 15% to 20% seen once, with approximately 25% in the top ten. The sequenced sample consisted of PBMCs or a T cell subset sorted from them (not recorded which). These receptor sequences come from a man between 18 and 29 years old who had mild COVID-19 (a few samples of this study predate the infection). Cell type and time point are not known.

This clonotype was seen a handful of times. This chain connects TRBV7-2 to TRBJ1-2; 9 bases map to TRBD1. Germline loops: CDR1 SGHTA, CDR2 FQGNSA. This CDR3 comprises 16 residues. V trimming: 5 bases; J trimming: 7 bases; junction bases outside the gene matches: 14. The chain's CDR3 is CASSRRQGDSVLGYTF. The CDR3 bases are TGTGCCAGCAGCCGGCGACAGGGGGATTCAGTTCTTGGCTACACCTTC.

This clonotype has a handful of counts. The chain employs TRBV12-3 or TRBV12-4 and TRBJ2-3, with D hard to call. V was clipped by 3 bases and J by 0 bases, with 10 bases between them. This CDR3 is built from 15 residues. The CDR3 is CASSFEGLSTDTQYF. As DNA, the CDR3 is TGTGCCAGCAGTTTCGAAGGGCTCAGCACAGATACGCAGTATTTT.

V usage is TRBV10-2 and J usage is TRBJ2-5; no definite D call. The CDR3 length is 11 residues. The germline V gene encodes CDR1 WSHSY and CDR2 SAAADI. The ends were cut back, 1 base at V and 7 bases at J, with 4 bases in the middle. The CDR3 here is CASSEWGTQYF. CDR3 bases: TGCGCCAGCAGTGAGTGGGGGACCCAGTACTTC.

This rearrangement joins TRBV9 to TRBJ2-3; no reliable D call. Germline V gives CDR1 SGDLS, CDR2 YYNGEE. The CDR3 extends over 14 amino acids. With 2 bases removed from V and 2 bases from J, the gap between germline ends came to 9 bases. This CDR3 reads CASSVSPDTDTQYF. DNA of the CDR3: TGTGCCAGCAGCGTGAGCCCAGACACAGATACGCAGTATTTT.

This clonotype has more than one count but fewer than ten. The V gene is TRBV7-2, the J gene TRBJ1-1; the match to TRBD1 covers 8 bases. Germline CDR1 and CDR2: SGHTA and FQGNSA. The ends lost 6 bases at V and 7 bases at J; junction bases unmatched: 10. The CDR3 is made up of 14 amino acids. The CDR3 loop reads CASRRDRGENEAFF. The CDR3 DNA reads TGTGCCAGCAGGAGAGACAGGGGAGAAAATGAAGCTTTCTTT.

The chain recombines TRBV15 with TRBJ1-2; D remains ambiguous. In germline, CDR1 is LNHNV, CDR2 YYDKDF (reference sequence). The V end lost 0 bases, the J end lost 4 bases, and 9 bases lay between the germline ends. This CDR3 is built from 14 residues. The CDR3 coding sequence is TGTGCCACCAGCAGAGATGACGGCCGCTATGGCTACACCTTC. Protein product: CATSRDDGRYGYTF.

The CDR3 sequence is CATSDQSPTGGWNTGELFF. The CDR3, as DNA: TGTGCCACCAGTGATCAATCGCCCACAGGGGGTTGGAACACCGGGGAGCTGTTTTTT. The chain combines TRBV24-1 with TRBJ2-2, with TRBD1 identical over 8 bases. The trim removed 3 bases at V and 1 base at J, leaving 12 bases unmatched. In germline, CDR1 is KGHDR, CDR2 SFDVKD. The CDR3 extends over 19 amino acids.

The chain uses TRBV21-1 and TRBJ2-1; the table gives TRBD1 as D, unverified against the DNA. TRBV21-1 is a pseudogene. The CDR3 loop spans 16 amino acids. CDR3: CASSKVSIAGANEQFF. CDR3 bases: TGTGCCAGCAGCAAAGTGAGCATAGCGGGGGCGAATGAGCAGTTCTTC.

The sample holds a few counts of this clonotype. The junction does not match germline at one end; this may be a read error. V usage is TRBV9 and J usage is TRBJ2-7, with 8 bases that match TRBD1. The CDR3 has 15 amino acids. Germline V gene sequence: CDR1 SGDLS, CDR2 YYNGEE. CDR3 loop: CASSVGGQATYEQYF. The CDR3 DNA reads as TGTGCCAGTAGCGTTGGGGGACAGGCCACCTACGAGCAGTACTTC.